This record covers a single T cell receptor beta chain. An end of the junction differs from the germline gene, which may be a read error. The germline V gene encodes CDR1 SEHNR and CDR2 FQNEAQ (reference sequence). The CDR3 contains 12 residues. PCR was performed using 60 Vbeta and 13 Jbeta primers. Only in-frame clones appear in the TCRdb table, and some are missing; sequencing was by immunoSEQ multiplex PCR. This repertoire shows approximately 100,000 clones, 60% to 85% found once; its top ten account for around 17%. These data are taken from a study of cytomegalovirus exposure and HLA in healthy donors.

The rearrangement joins TRBV7-9 to TRBJ1-5, with D unclear. The sample consisted of PBMCs. The source of this sequence is a man in his sixties in good health and CMV-seropositive. The CDR3 reads CSSSRGGQPQHF. The CDR3 DNA reads TGTTCCAGCAGCCGAGGTGGTCAGCCCCAGCATTTT.